This entry is about one T cell receptor (beta chain). Its specificity is unknown. Each CDR3 protein is one row after TCRdb ran MiXCR on the 5' RACE reads. The sample contains 300,000 to 400,000 distinct CDR3 sequences, around 12% of which appear only once. Each donor (without exception) was a healthy Caucasian. This record belongs to a study of identical twins. Trimming stripped 6 bases from V and 6 bases from J, with 24 bases between. This CDR3 has 17 residues. Study-wide results and limits: Twins showed weaker excess sharing in their beta out-of-frame sequences. Insertions ran lower in abundant cord blood beta clonotypes, though not in memory repertoires. Among monozygotic twins, out-of-frame TCR alpha sharing exceeded what models predicted.

This same sample was also part of a study on yellow fever vaccine responses in identical twins.

The chain uses TRBV12-3 or TRBV12-4 and TRBJ2-1; D is possibly TRBD2 (7 bases). The sequenced sample consisted of CD8+ T cells sorted from blood. The sequence was obtained from a woman between 18 and 29 years old in good health. CDR3 in DNA: TGTGCCAGCAGCCCGTTAGTACTAGCGTCCAGGGGCAATGAGCAGTTCTTC. It encodes CASSPLVLASRGNEQFF.